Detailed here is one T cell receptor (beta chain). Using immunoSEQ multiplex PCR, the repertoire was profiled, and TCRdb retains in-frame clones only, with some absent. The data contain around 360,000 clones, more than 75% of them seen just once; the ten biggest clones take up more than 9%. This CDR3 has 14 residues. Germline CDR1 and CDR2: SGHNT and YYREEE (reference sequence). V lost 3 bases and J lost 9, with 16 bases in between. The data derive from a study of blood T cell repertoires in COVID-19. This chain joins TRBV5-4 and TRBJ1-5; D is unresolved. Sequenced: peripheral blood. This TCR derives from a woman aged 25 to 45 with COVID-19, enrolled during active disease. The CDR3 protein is CASSYGGRKGPQHF. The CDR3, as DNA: TGTGCCAGCAGCTACGGAGGGCGAAAAGGGCCCCAGCATTTT.